This TCR beta chain was documented in a study of T cells after yellow fever vaccination. TCRdb reprocessed the 5' RACE reads with MiXCR, giving one entry per CDR3 protein. Of roughly 340,000 distinct CDR3 sequences listed, roughly 4.3% were seen once; the top ten hold approximately 24%. In its sample, this clonotype was seen many times. Trimming removed 4 bases from V and 4 bases from J; junction bases left unmatched: 12. Germline V gives CDR1 SGHDT, CDR2 YYEEEE. This CDR3 region has 16 residues. The sequencing here drew on PBMCs, taken 5 days after the yellow fever booster vaccination. The genes are TRBV5-6 and TRBJ2-3, with 7 bases fitting TRBD2. The source is a man aged 18 to 29 who received the YFV17D yellow fever vaccine. The CDR3 DNA follows: TGTGCCAGCAGCCGGGGGGTGCTACGGGACTCAGATACGCAGTATTTT. Its protein is CASSRGVLRDSDTQYF.